This TCR beta chain is drawn from a study of blood T cell repertoires in COVID-19. Across the whole study: T cells, B-cell-depleted T cells, or PBMCs provided the cDNA or gDNA that served as material.

Concerning this clone: Other DNA variants within this sample encode the same CDR3.

The assay was immunoSEQ multiplex PCR, and TCRdb's table has in-frame clones only and misses some. The table includes about 260,000 clones, approximately 90% detected once. Germline CDR1 and CDR2: SGHRS and YFSETQ. The CDR3 consists of 14 residues. V dropped 3 bases and J dropped 3; count of bases not matched to a gene: 5. Participant ages covered roughly 18 to 89 years across about 22 US areas. Allocation to cohorts depended on clinical history reported by the participants. This chain connects TRBV5-1 to TRBJ2-7; TRBD2 aligns across 8 bases. Input material: PBMCs or T cells enriched from blood (not recorded which). The sequence came from a man aged 35 to 55 who had been exposed to COVID-19. CDR3 DNA sequence: TGCGCCAGCAGCTCGACGAGCGGGAGCTACGAGCAGTACTTC. It is translated as CASSSTSGSYEQYF.